A single sample gave rise to the 3 T cell receptor beta chains below, sequenced in a study of CXCR3-negative and CXCR3-positive naive CD8 T cells. Regarding the study as a whole: Comparison of naive cells showed more hydrophobic TRB CDR3s in CXCR3-positive than in CXCR3-negative naive cells.

TRB cDNA was prepared as libraries by UMI-labeled 5' RACE. TCRdb re-called the 5' RACE reads, yielding one record per CDR3 amino acid sequence without DNA. This table lists some 150,000 distinct CDR3 sequences. No antigen has been assigned to these receptors. Sequencing used naive CXCR3+ CD8+ T cells from blood. Subset of the sample: CD45RO-CCR7+CD27+CD95- naive CD8+ T cells expressing CXCR3 (TNR3+). These receptors came from a human donor in good health. Some clones in this sample may be carry-over from other donors' samples.

The chain joins TRBV29-1 to TRBJ2-5. Per the germline V gene, CDR1 is SQVTM and CDR2 is ANQGSEA. This CDR3 contains 14 residues. This CDR3 reads CSVEWAGYQETQYF.

The chain couples TRBV29-1 to TRBJ2-7; TCRdb indicates TRBD1, and absent DNA this call remains unverified. CDR3 length: 16 amino acids. The germline CDR1 and CDR2 sequences are SQVTM and ANQGSEA. The CDR3 loop is CSVDGRQGDASYEQYF.

The genes are TRBV28 and TRBJ1-5; the TRBD1 assignment by TCRdb is unverifiable without DNA. Per germline, CDR1 MDHEN and CDR2 SYDVKM. The CDR3 has 12 residues. The chain's CDR3 is CASSRDNQPQHF.